This entry is about one T cell receptor (beta chain). Its antigen is not identified. Produced via immunoSEQ multiplex PCR; TCRdb's table is partial and in-frame only. The data show more than 65,000 clones, 85% to 95% seen once. This sample is part of a study of cytomegalovirus exposure and HLA in healthy donors. Notes on the study in general: Most TCR sequences were uncommon, yet certain public TCRs appeared in many donors. A few CMV-associated chains were confirmed in vitro to be specific for CMV antigens. The authors enumerated over 150 TCR beta chains as linked to cytomegalovirus. The tendency of first-cohort TCR clusters to co-occur in the 110 or so validation repertoires emerged from a later analysis.

This TCR came from a young man in good health and CMV-seronegative. The sequenced material came from PBMCs.

The CDR3 sequence is CASSPFDRGHGYTF. CDR3 nucleotides: TGTGCCAGCAGTCCCTTCGACAGGGGGCATGGCTACACCTTC. This chain joins TRBV6-1 and TRBJ1-2, with 10 bases lining up with TRBD1. Germline-derived CDR1 and CDR2 are MNHNS and SASEGT. After removal of 5 bases from V and 6 bases from J, the junction contained 6 bases not matched to a gene. This CDR3 has 14 residues.